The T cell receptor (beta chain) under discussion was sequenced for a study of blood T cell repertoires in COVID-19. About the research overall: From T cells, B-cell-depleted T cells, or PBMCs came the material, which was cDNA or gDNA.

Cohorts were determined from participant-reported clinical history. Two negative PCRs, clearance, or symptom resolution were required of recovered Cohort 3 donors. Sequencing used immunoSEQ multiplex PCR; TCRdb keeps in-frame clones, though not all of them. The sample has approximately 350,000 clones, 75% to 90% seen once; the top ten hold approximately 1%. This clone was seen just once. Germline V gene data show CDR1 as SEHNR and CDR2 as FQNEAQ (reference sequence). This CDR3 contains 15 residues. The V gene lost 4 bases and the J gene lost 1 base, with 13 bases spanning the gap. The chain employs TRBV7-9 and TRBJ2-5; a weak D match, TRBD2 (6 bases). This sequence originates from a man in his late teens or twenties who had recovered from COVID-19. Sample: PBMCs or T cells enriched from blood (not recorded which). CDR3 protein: CASSYGGGVQETQYF. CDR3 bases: TGTGCCAGCAGCTACGGAGGCGGGGTCCAAGAGACCCAGTACTTC.